This entry describes one T cell receptor beta chain. Antigen: not known. This specimen comes from a study of blood T cells in healthy people across ages. Study-level findings and limits: Per million T cells, TCR beta diversity dropped about linearly as age rose. Expanded clonotype shifts may have been confounded, as the donors had an unknown CMV status.

Primed by a sample-barcoded 5' primer and a J-beta primer mix, a second PCR proceeded for about 6 to 11 cycles. The template-switch adaptor was a 5' adaptor with 12 random nucleotides. It tagged each cDNA molecule. TCRdb itself ran the 5' RACE reads through MiXCR, one entry per CDR3 protein. The table has approximately 690,000 distinct CDR3 sequences, about 43% seen once. Donors ranged from roughly 6 to 90 years old and were healthy Caucasians in Russia. The sequence was obtained from an elderly man in good health. Sequencing was carried out using blood.

The chain's CDR3 is CSASSGSYNEQYF. CDR3 DNA sequence: TGCAGTGCTAGTAGTGGGTCCTACAATGAGCAGTACTTC. The chain joins TRBV20-1 to TRBJ2-1; D remains ambiguous. The better agreement between TRBJ2-7 and the DNA end casts doubt on the J call. Per germline, CDR1 DFQATT and CDR2 SNEGSKA (reference sequence). There are 13 residues in the CDR3.